The present T cell receptor beta chain was sequenced within a study of OX40 agonist ivuxolimab in advanced cancers. Study information: Males comprised around 78% of the group, whose mean age was 60 years (range 23 to 79).

Turning to this clone: What it recognizes is unknown.

Sequencing used immunoSEQ multiplex PCR; TCRdb keeps in-frame clones, though not all of them. The sample holds 95,000 to 110,000 clones, about 91% seen once. Findings and caveats of the study: Mean expanded clone counts were higher in CD8+ than CD4+ T cells. CD4+ and CD8+ T cells in blood underwent clonal expansion by week 6 at 0.1 to 3.0 mg/kg.

Trimming removed 6 bases at V and 0 bases at J, with 9 bases between. The CDR3 covers 14 residues. Per germline, CDR1 KGHSH and CDR2 LQKENI. This clonotype was sampled from an adult with an advanced solid tumor such as melanoma, head and neck, liver or kidney cancer. This sequence joins TRBV18 and TRBJ1-5; D call uncertain. The material sequenced was CD4+ or CD8+ T cells sorted from blood, taken in a trial of the OX40 agonist ivuxolimab. The CDR3 region has the DNA TGTGCCAGCTCGCTCGGTTTTAGCAATCAGCCCCAGCATTTT. It translates to CASSLGFSNQPQHF. Based on the CDR3 plus reference TRBV18 and TRBJ1-5, the full variable domain is NAGVMQNPRHLVRRRGQEARLRCSPMKGHSHVYWYRQLPEEGLKFMVYLQKENIIDESGMPKERFSAEFPKEGPSILRIQQVVRGDSAAYFCASSLGFSNQPQHFGDGTRLSIL.